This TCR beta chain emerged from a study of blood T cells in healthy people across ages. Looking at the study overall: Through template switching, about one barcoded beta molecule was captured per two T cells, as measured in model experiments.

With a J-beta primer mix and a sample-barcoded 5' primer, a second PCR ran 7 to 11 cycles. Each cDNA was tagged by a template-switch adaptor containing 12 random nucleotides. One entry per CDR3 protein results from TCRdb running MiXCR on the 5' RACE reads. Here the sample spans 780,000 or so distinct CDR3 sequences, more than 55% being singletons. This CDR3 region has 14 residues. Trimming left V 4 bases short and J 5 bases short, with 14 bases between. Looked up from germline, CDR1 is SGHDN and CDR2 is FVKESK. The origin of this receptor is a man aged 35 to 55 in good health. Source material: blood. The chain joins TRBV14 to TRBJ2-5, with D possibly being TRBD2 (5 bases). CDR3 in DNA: TGTGCCAGCAGCCCGCGAGGGATCGGCGAGACCCAGTACTTC. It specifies CASSPRGIGETQYF.